This is a list of T cell receptor beta chains from one sample in a study of identical twins. MiXCR, applied by TCRdb to the 5' RACE reads, yields one record per CDR3 protein. The data show around 670,000 distinct CDR3 sequences, 6% to 6.5% seen once. Material: naive T cells sorted from blood. The source is a young man in good health. Both conserved end residues are part of each CDR3. Each record gives: J gene, V gene, clone size, D gene, CDR3 protein, CDR3 DNA. A D gene is named only where the DNA matches it firmly. Where a row states a size, it is once, few, many or the class of an expanded clone; other rows omit it.

J: TRBJ2-1; V: TRBV27; size: many; D: NA; CDR3: CASSSPPGQAGNEQFF; DNA: TGTGCCAGCAGTTCTCCCCCAGGGCAGGCGGGCAATGAGCAGTTCTTC
J: TRBJ2-2; V: TRBV12-3/TRBV12-4; size: many; D: NA; CDR3: CASSHRDPATGELFF; DNA: TGTGCCAGCAGTCACAGGGATCCGGCCACCGGGGAGCTGTTTTTT
J: TRBJ2-5; V: TRBV24-1; size: many; D: NA; CDR3: CATSDPQPQETQYF; DNA: TGTGCCACCAGTGATCCCCAACCCCAAGAGACCCAGTACTTC
J: TRBJ2-1; V: TRBV29-1; size: many; D: NA; CDR3: CSVAAGNEQFF; DNA: TGCAGCGTTGCCGCTGGCAATGAGCAGTTCTTC
J: TRBJ2-5; V: TRBV5-1; size: NA; D: NA; CDR3: CASSLGETETQYF; DNA: TGCGCCAGCAGCTTGGGAGAGACAGAGACCCAGTACTTC
J: TRBJ2-5; V: TRBV5-1; size: few; D: TRBD1; CDR3: CASSPNRDSQETQYF; DNA: TGCGCCAGCAGCCCAAACCGGGACAGCCAAGAGACCCAGTACTTC
J: TRBJ2-5; V: TRBV29-1; size: many; D: TRBD1; CDR3: CSAGGQGPNQETQYF; DNA: TGCAGCGCTGGAGGACAGGGCCCCAACCAAGAGACCCAGTACTTC
J: TRBJ1-1; V: TRBV10-3; size: few; D: NA; CDR3: CAISFTGQQNTEAFF; DNA: TGTGCCATCAGTTTTACGGGACAACAGAACACTGAAGCTTTCTTT
J: TRBJ1-5; V: TRBV5-8; size: few; D: NA; CDR3: CASSLGGRFDQPQHF; DNA: TGTGCCAGCAGCTTGGGGGGGCGTTTTGATCAGCCCCAGCATTTT
J: TRBJ2-3; V: TRBV7-6; size: NA; D: NA; CDR3: CASSLSSRSDTQYF; DNA: TGTGCCAGCAGCTTAAGCTCGAGGTCAGATACGCAGTATTTT
J: TRBJ2-5; V: TRBV20-1; size: many; D: NA; CDR3: CSAPLPNQETQYF; DNA: TGCAGTGCCCCTCTGCCAAACCAAGAGACCCAGTACTTC
J: TRBJ2-1; V: TRBV6-1; size: many; D: NA; CDR3: CASRPGRASYNEQFF; DNA: TGTGCCAGCAGACCCGGGCGGGCTTCCTACAATGAGCAGTTCTTC
J: TRBJ2-1; V: TRBV27; size: few; D: TRBD2; CDR3: CASGRGTSGINEQFF; DNA: TGTGCCAGCGGCCGGGGGACTAGCGGGATTAATGAGCAGTTCTTC
J: TRBJ2-7; V: TRBV12-3/TRBV12-4; size: many; D: TRBD1; CDR3: CASSSTTPGQGKLSYEQYF; DNA: TGTGCCAGCAGCTCTACGACGCCGGGACAGGGGAAACTCTCCTACGAGCAGTACTTC
J: TRBJ2-2; V: TRBV7-2; size: many; D: NA; CDR3: CASSLLGEARAGELFF; DNA: TGTGCCAGCAGCTTACTAGGCGAGGCCCGGGCGGGGGAGCTGTTTTTT
J: TRBJ2-2; V: TRBV3-1; size: NA; D: NA; CDR3: CASSPGPHTGELFF; DNA: TGTGCCAGCAGTCCCGGGCCCCACACCGGGGAGCTGTTTTTT
J: TRBJ2-5; V: TRBV28; size: few; D: TRBD1; CDR3: CASRPQGRETQYF; DNA: TGTGCCAGCAGACCACAGGGGCGAGAGACCCAGTACTTC
J: TRBJ1-4; V: TRBV10-3; size: many; D: NA; CDR3: CAISEDFEKLFF; DNA: TGTGCCATCAGTGAAGACTTTGAAAAACTGTTTTTT
J: TRBJ2-7; V: TRBV6-2/TRBV6-3; size: NA; D: NA; CDR3: CASSTTTPDSLYEQYF; DNA: TGTGCCAGCAGTACCACAACCCCGGACAGCCTCTACGAGCAGTACTTC
J: TRBJ2-5; V: TRBV28; size: many; D: TRBD2; CDR3: CASLASGIETQYF; DNA: TGTGCCAGCTTGGCTAGCGGGATTGAGACCCAGTACTTC
J: TRBJ2-1; V: TRBV7-8; size: NA; D: NA; CDR3: CASSLSGRGGLDEQFF; DNA: TGTGCCAGCAGCTTAAGTGGAAGGGGTGGGTTAGATGAGCAGTTCTTC
J: TRBJ2-5; V: TRBV3-1; size: few; D: NA; CDR3: CASSQDTARQYF; DNA: TGTGCCAGCAGCCAAGATACGGCGAGACAGTACTTC
J: TRBJ2-1; V: TRBV5-1; size: few; D: TRBD2; CDR3: CASSWSQGGRSNEQFF; DNA: TGCGCCAGCAGCTGGTCCCAGGGCGGGAGGTCCAATGAGCAGTTCTTC
J: TRBJ1-5; V: TRBV12-3/TRBV12-4; size: many; D: TRBD1; CDR3: CASRTGAGNQPQHF; DNA: TGTGCCAGCAGGACAGGGGCGGGCAATCAGCCCCAGCATTTT
J: TRBJ1-2; V: TRBV12-3/TRBV12-4; size: NA; D: TRBD1; CDR3: CASSLSSGGQRYGYTF; DNA: TGTGCCAGCAGTTTATCTTCGGGGGGACAGCGGTATGGCTACACCTTC
J: TRBJ2-1; V: TRBV29-1; size: many; D: TRBD2; CDR3: CSVVLTSGRNNEQFF; DNA: TGCAGCGTTGTGCTGACTAGCGGAAGAAACAATGAGCAGTTCTTC
J: TRBJ2-1; V: TRBV7-9; size: many; D: NA; CDR3: CASSSSGTGLGEQFF; DNA: TGTGCCAGCAGCTCTAGCGGGACAGGGCTGGGTGAGCAGTTCTTC
J: TRBJ2-5; V: TRBV20-1; size: few; D: NA; CDR3: CSASRDRSVKETQYF; DNA: TGCAGTGCTAGCCGAGACAGGAGTGTTAAAGAGACCCAGTACTTC
J: TRBJ2-1; V: TRBV24-1; size: many; D: NA; CDR3: CATSDTSSTTGLYNEQFF; DNA: TGTGCCACCAGTGACACCTCTTCAACGACAGGACTTTACAATGAGCAGTTCTTC
J: TRBJ2-7; V: TRBV10-3; size: many; D: TRBD1; CDR3: CAIRDRAYEQYF; DNA: TGTGCCATCAGGGACAGGGCCTACGAGCAGTACTTC
J: TRBJ2-3; V: TRBV20-1; size: NA; D: TRBD1; CDR3: CSATGQTSTDTQYF; DNA: TGCAGTGCGACGGGACAGACTAGCACAGATACGCAGTATTTT
J: TRBJ2-3; V: TRBV6-5; size: NA; D: NA; CDR3: CASRGWSDTQYF; DNA: TGTGCCAGCAGGGGGTGGTCAGATACGCAGTATTTT
J: TRBJ2-7; V: TRBV20-1; size: NA; D: NA; CDR3: CSAPVTGEQYF; DNA: TGCAGTGCGCCTGTGACTGGGGAGCAGTACTTC
J: TRBJ2-2; V: TRBV12-3/TRBV12-4; size: few; D: TRBD2; CDR3: CASSSGSGRAGELFF; DNA: TGTGCCAGCAGTTCGGGTAGCGGGAGGGCCGGGGAGCTGTTTTTT
J: TRBJ2-1; V: TRBV4-1; size: few; D: NA; CDR3: CASSQGEGHNEQFF; DNA: TGCGCCAGCAGCCAAGGGGAAGGGCACAATGAGCAGTTCTTC
J: TRBJ2-7; V: TRBV3-1; size: NA; D: NA; CDR3: CASSSEVGEQYF; DNA: TGTGCCAGCAGTTCGGAGGTAGGCGAGCAGTACTTC
J: TRBJ2-1; V: TRBV25-1; size: many; D: TRBD2; CDR3: CASQALTSKHEQFF; DNA: TGTGCCAGCCAAGCCCTGACTAGCAAGCATGAGCAGTTCTTC
J: TRBJ2-5; V: TRBV7-9; size: few; D: NA; CDR3: CASSLAPLVRGETQYF; DNA: TGTGCCAGCAGCTTAGCGCCACTCGTGAGGGGAGAGACCCAGTACTTC
J: TRBJ1-5; V: TRBV30; size: NA; D: NA; CDR3: CAWSALGGMSNQPQHF; DNA: TGTGCCTGGAGTGCCCTAGGGGGTATGAGCAATCAGCCCCAGCATTTT
J: TRBJ1-1; V: TRBV12-3/TRBV12-4; size: many; D: NA; CDR3: CASSSGIPNTEAFF; DNA: TGTGCCAGCAGTTCGGGGATACCGAACACTGAAGCTTTCTTT
J: TRBJ2-1; V: TRBV10-3; size: few; D: NA; CDR3: CAISDPGGRNEQFF; DNA: TGTGCCATCAGTGACCCAGGGGGGCGCAATGAGCAGTTCTTC
J: TRBJ2-3; V: TRBV15; size: NA; D: TRBD1; CDR3: CATSRDRGQYTQYF; DNA: TGTGCCACAAGCCGGGACAGGGGGCAATATACGCAGTATTTT
J: TRBJ2-1; V: TRBV6-1; size: many; D: TRBD1; CDR3: CATRDRVKSYNEQFF; DNA: TGTGCAACCCGGGACAGGGTTAAATCCTACAATGAGCAGTTCTTC
J: TRBJ2-1; V: TRBV5-1; size: NA; D: TRBD2; CDR3: CASSLEGGGRPQVF; DNA: TGCGCCAGCAGCTTGGAAGGCGGGGGGAGGCCCCAGGTCTTC
J: TRBJ2-7; V: TRBV28; size: many; D: NA; CDR3: CASSEPVLSYEQYF; DNA: TGTGCCAGCAGTGAGCCAGTACTGTCCTACGAGCAGTACTTC
J: TRBJ2-2; V: TRBV4-2; size: NA; D: NA; CDR3: CASSQDVWPSGTGELFF; DNA: TGTGCCAGCAGCCAAGATGTTTGGCCATCGGGGACCGGGGAGCTGTTTTTT
J: TRBJ1-5; V: TRBV12-3/TRBV12-4; size: many; D: NA; CDR3: CASSLMGGNQPQHF; DNA: TGTGCCAGCAGTTTAATGGGCGGCAATCAGCCCCAGCATTTT
J: TRBJ1-6; V: TRBV5-6; size: NA; D: NA; CDR3: CASSLDTVMVSDSPLHF; DNA: TGTGCCAGCAGCTTGGATACCGTGATGGTGTCTGATTCACCCCTCCACTTT
J: TRBJ1-1; V: TRBV4-3; size: NA; D: NA; CDR3: CASSQDLYSEGFF; DNA: TGCGCCAGCAGCCAAGATCTCTATAGCGAGGGTTTCTTT
J: TRBJ1-4; V: TRBV12-3/TRBV12-4; size: few; D: NA; CDR3: CASSLYDEKLFF; DNA: TGTGCCAGCAGCCTTTATGACGAAAAACTGTTTTTT
J: TRBJ2-1; V: TRBV12-3/TRBV12-4; size: NA; D: NA; CDR3: CASSLWAEFSYNEQFF; DNA: TGTGCCAGCAGTTTATGGGCGGAGTTCTCCTACAATGAGCAGTTCTTC
J: TRBJ2-5; V: TRBV18; size: NA; D: NA; CDR3: CASSPERETQYF; DNA: TGTGCCAGCTCACCCGAACGGGAGACCCAGTACTTC
J: TRBJ2-5; V: TRBV10-3; size: many; D: NA; CDR3: CAISESAGQETQYF; DNA: TGTGCCATCAGTGAATCGGCAGGCCAAGAGACCCAGTACTTC
J: TRBJ1-1; V: TRBV18; size: many; D: NA; CDR3: CASSPRTGDTEAFF; DNA: TGTGCCAGCTCACCCCGGACCGGAGACACTGAAGCTTTCTTT
J: TRBJ2-3; V: TRBV21-1; size: many; D: NA; CDR3: CASIGHPKTDTQYF; DNA: TGTGCCAGCATCGGCCACCCCAAGACAGATACGCAGTATTTT